This TCR beta chain was obtained from a study of control samples from healthy donors and cancer patients. Some clones are missing from TCRdb's copy, which holds only in-frame ones; the method was immunoSEQ multiplex PCR. The sample includes about 150,000 clones, nearly 95% of them seen just once. The ends were cut back, 8 bases at V and 7 bases at J, with 14 bases in the middle. The CDR3 length is 12 residues. Per germline, CDR1 MGHDK and CDR2 SYGVNS. The sequence derives from a man in his fifties or sixties in good health. This chain links TRBV25-1 with TRBJ1-2; D is perhaps TRBD1 (5 bases). Sequencing input: blood. DNA for the CDR3: TGTGCCAGCTACTGGGGCACGGGTGGCTACACCTTC. Its translation: CASYWGTGGYTF.